A selection of T cell receptor beta chains follows, all from one sample in a study of T cell changes during pregnancy in multiple sclerosis. Sequencing was performed with immunoSEQ multiplex PCR; in TCRdb, only in-frame clones are kept and a portion is missing. The sample includes 55,000 to 70,000 clones, 91% seen only once; the top ten take approximately 1.5%. Material: peripheral blood, obtained in the third trimester of pregnancy. The receptors shown here come from a female donor in good health, enrolled as a control in a pregnancy study. Both conserved end residues are part of each CDR3. A D gene is named only where the DNA matches it firmly. A row's size may be missing; if present it is once, few, many or a size class.

>-|TRBJ2-7|-|10|TRBV20-1
CSAGEGEQYF
TGCAGTGCAGGGGAAGGCGAGCAGTACTTC
>-|TRBJ2-5|-|13|TRBV5-6
CASSLGGGETQYF
TGTGCCAGCAGCTTGGGTGGCGGGGAGACCCAGTACTTC
>-|TRBJ1-5|-|13|TRBV7-2
CASSFQGNQPQHF
TGTGCCAGCAGCTTTCAGGGCAATCAGCCCCAGCATTTT
>-|TRBJ2-3|-|17|TRBV5-6
CASSLASAGADTDTQYF
TGTGCCAGCAGCTTGGCCAGCGCGGGGGCCGACACAGATACGCAGTATTTT
>-|TRBJ1-6|TRBD1|14|TRBV7-3
CASSWTGMGSPLHF
TGTGCCAGCAGCTGGACAGGGATGGGTTCACCCCTCCACTTT
>-|TRBJ1-2|-|16|TRBV5-4
CASSWGDGGSDYGYTF
TGTGCCAGCAGCTGGGGGGACGGGGGATCGGACTATGGCTACACCTTC
>-|TRBJ2-3|-|15|TRBV7-3
CASSPGTSEPDTQYF
TGTGCCAGCAGCCCCGGGACATCGGAGCCAGATACGCAGTATTTT
>-|TRBJ1-1|-|16|TRBV5-1
CASSLVSGPVNTEAFF
TGCGCCAGCAGCTTGGTGTCAGGGCCCGTGAACACTGAAGCTTTCTTT
>-|TRBJ2-7|TRBD2|15|TRBV6-5
CASSYPGAGAYEQYF
TGTGCCAGCAGTTACCCGGGAGCGGGGGCCTACGAGCAGTACTTC
>-|TRBJ1-6|TRBD1|16|TRBV4-2
CASSHPPRTGDSPLHF
TGTGCCAGCAGCCACCCCCCGCGGACAGGGGACTCACCCCTCCACTTT
>-|TRBJ1-2|-|16|TRBV12-1
CASSLVASVINYGYTF
TGTGCCAGCAGCTTGGTTGCATCAGTGATTAACTATGGCTACACCTTC
>-|TRBJ2-7|-|15|TRBV9
CASSVSGGLSYEQYF
TGTGCCAGCAGCGTCTCGGGGGGCCTCTCCTACGAGCAGTACTTC
>once|TRBJ1-6|-|15|TRBV5-4
CASSLEWATNSPLHF
TGTGCCAGCAGCTTGGAGTGGGCAACTAATTCACCCCTCCACTTT
>-|TRBJ1-1|-|12|TRBV28
CASSLLPTEAFF
TGTGCCAGCAGTTTACTCCCCACTGAAGCTTTCTTT
>few|TRBJ1-1|TRBD1|13|TRBV27
CASKVDRESEAFF
TGTGCCAGCAAAGTGGACAGGGAAAGTGAAGCTTTCTTT
>-|TRBJ1-1|-|13|TRBV6-1
CAMGQVMNTEAFF
TGTGCCATGGGACAAGTGATGAACACTGAAGCTTTCTTT
>-|TRBJ2-7|TRBD2|15|TRBV4-3
CASSPERGSRDEQYF
TGCGCCAGCAGCCCCGAGCGGGGGTCCCGCGACGAGCAGTACTTC
>-|TRBJ1-6|-|14|TRBV29-1
CSVLGGESNSPLHF
TGCAGCGTTCTAGGTGGAGAATCAAATTCACCCCTCCACTTT
>-|TRBJ2-7|-|16|TRBV5-6
CASSLGGPSLLYEQYF
TGTGCCAGCAGCTTGGGTGGGCCATCCCTACTCTACGAGCAGTACTTC
>-|TRBJ2-5|TRBD1|15|TRBV2
CASSEMDRAEETQYF
TGTGCCAGCAGTGAGATGGACAGGGCTGAGGAGACCCAGTACTTC
>-|TRBJ2-7|-|14|TRBV6-5
CASRPGQLSYEQYF
TGTGCCAGCAGACCCGGACAGTTGAGCTACGAGCAGTACTTC
>-|TRBJ2-5|TRBD1|15|TRBV2
CASSLGQGIRETQYF
TGTGCCAGCAGCTTGGGACAGGGGATACGAGAGACCCAGTACTTC
>-|TRBJ2-7|TRBD2|12|TRBV5-4
CASSTSGYEQYF
TGTGCCAGCAGCACTAGCGGTTACGAGCAGTACTTC
>-|TRBJ2-2|TRBD1|15|TRBV7-9
CASSLQTGKGGELFF
TGTGCCAGCAGCTTACAGACAGGGAAAGGCGGGGAGCTGTTTTTT
>-|TRBJ1-1|-|15|TRBV9
CASSAGPGMNTEAFF
TGTGCCAGCAGCGCAGGGCCAGGCATGAACACTGAAGCTTTCTTT
>-|TRBJ1-5|TRBD1|15|TRBV18
CASSPGGQGGQPQHF
TGTGCCAGCTCACCGGGGGGACAGGGAGGTCAGCCCCAGCATTTT
>-|TRBJ2-1|-|14|TRBV29-1
CSVPGGSIYNEQFF
TGCAGCGTTCCGGGGGGCTCTATTTACAATGAGCAGTTCTTC
>-|TRBJ2-5|-|13|TRBV4-2
CASSLGRGETQYF
TGTGCCAGCAGCCTTGGACGGGGGGAGACCCAGTACTTC
>-|TRBJ2-1|-|15|TRBV13
CASSLGTRLYNEQFF
TGTGCCAGCAGCTTAGGTACGAGGCTTTACAATGAGCAGTTCTTC
>-|TRBJ1-5|-|14|TRBV19
CASSIGKQGQPQHF
TGTGCCAGTAGTATCGGAAAACAGGGTCAGCCCCAGCATTTT
>once|TRBJ1-2|-|15|TRBV14
CASSQDRVGFYGYTF
TGTGCCAGCAGCCAAGATCGGGTCGGATTCTATGGCTACACCTTC
>-|TRBJ2-7|-|15|TRBV14
CASSQTRRRSYEQYF
TGTGCCAGCAGCCAGACCAGGCGACGCTCCTACGAGCAGTACTTC
>-|TRBJ1-6|TRBD1|15|TRBV4-2
CASSHGQGNNSPLHF
TGTGCCAGCAGCCATGGACAGGGGAATAATTCACCCCTCCACTTT
>-|TRBJ1-6|-|15|TRBV6-6
CASRSPGEGNSPLHF
TGTGCCAGCAGGAGTCCGGGGGAAGGAAATTCACCCCTCCACTTT
>-|TRBJ2-7|-|13|TRBV7-6
CASSPDTTYEQYF
TGTGCCAGCAGCCCTGACACGACCTACGAGCAGTACTTC
>-|TRBJ1-1|-|12|TRBV27
CASSQPQGEAFF
TGTGCCAGCAGCCAACCCCAGGGGGAAGCTTTCTTT
>-|TRBJ1-6|-|16|TRBV4-1
CASSQVRGYDNSPLHF
TGCGCCAGCAGCCAAGTGAGAGGGTACGATAATTCACCCCTCCACTTT
>-|TRBJ2-5|TRBD1|15|TRBV15
CATSRDLQGAETQYF
TGTGCCACCAGCAGAGATTTGCAGGGGGCAGAGACCCAGTACTTC
>-|TRBJ1-1|-|14|TRBV28
CASSLEQRNTEAFF
TGTGCCAGCAGTTTAGAACAGAGGAACACTGAAGCTTTCTTT